The 24 T cell receptor beta chains listed next were all sequenced from one sample in a study of Ad26.COV2.S vaccination and SARS-CoV-2 variants (dated by TCRdb to about 2021). Library preparation was by the immunoSEQ multiplex PCR assay. TCRdb re-hosts the immuneACCESS table, in-frame sequences only. Its copies lack some clones; in the studies checked, an unresolved V gene accounts for under half of them, and the cause for the rest is not known. For this sample there are about 480,000 clones; 87% appear just once. About 13% of the sample rests with the top ten. Read against the paper, the sample's treatment or condition label means: some 19 received Ad26.COV2.S at low or high dose, single or two shots; about 5 received placebo; per-sample allocation not given. For vaccine and placebo recipients, repertoires were sequenced using samples collected on day 63 after the first injection. The specimen was peripheral blood, collected in a trial of Ad26.COV2.S vaccine versus placebo. These receptors were collected from a person between 18 and 60 years old who received the Ad26.COV2.S COVID-19 vaccine or a placebo.

The gene calls are TRBV12-5 and TRBJ1-1, with D unresolved. The V end lost 6 bases, the J end lost 1 base, and 12 bases lay between the germline ends. The CDR3 spans 14 residues. CDR1 is LGHNT and CDR2 is FRNRAP in the germline V gene. This CDR3 reads CASGPTVANTEAFF. As DNA, the CDR3 is TGTGCTAGTGGCCCTACCGTGGCGAACACTGAAGCTTTCTTT.

This clone was found a few times. At one of its ends the junction is not consistent with the germline gene, which may arise from a read error. The gene calls are TRBV11-2 and TRBJ2-1; D is ambiguous. The CDR3 sequence is 14 residues long. From germline, CDR1 is SGHAT and CDR2 FQNNGV. The CDR3 DNA sequence: TGTGCCAGCAGCTCAAGACTCTCCAACAATGAGCAGTTCTTC. Translation gives CASSSRLSNNEQFF.

This clone was recorded only once. This chain joins TRBV6-4 and TRBJ2-2; TRBD1 matches 8 bases. CDR3 length: 14 residues. Unmatched junction bases numbered 1, after V lost 3 bases and J lost 4 bases. Germline loops: CDR1 MRHNA, CDR2 SNTAGT. The CDR3 sequence: CASSEQGATGELFF. The CDR3, as DNA: TGTGCCAGCAGTGAGCAGGGGGCCACCGGGGAGCTGTTTTTT.

This chain connects TRBV28 to TRBJ2-7; D is undetermined. V was trimmed by 4 bases and J by 0 bases, leaving 13 bases between them. The CDR3 has 15 residues. CDR1 and CDR2 (germline): MDHEN, SYDVKM. The CDR3 loop is CASSSPALRSYEQYF. CDR3 DNA: TGTGCCAGCAGTTCCCCCGCGCTCCGCTCCTACGAGCAGTACTTC.

J is TRBJ2-1 and V is TRBV7-3; TRBD2 agrees at 8 bases. Germline V gives CDR1 SGHTA, CDR2 FQGTGA. Trimming removed 1 base from V and 9 bases from J; junction bases left unmatched: 8. CDR3 length: 15 amino acids. CDR3 loop: CASSLKAAGGGEQFF. CDR3 nucleotide sequence: TGTGCCAGCAGCTTAAAAGCGGCGGGGGGCGGTGAGCAGTTCTTC.

The chain recombines TRBV27 with TRBJ1-5, with D perhaps TRBD1 (5 bases). CDR1 is MNHEY and CDR2 is SMNVEV in the germline V gene (reference sequence). Deletions cut 5 bases from V and 1 base from J, with 9 bases between. The CDR3 contains 14 residues. The CDR3: CASSLRQSNQPQHF. In DNA, the CDR3 is TGTGCCAGCAGTCTCCGACAGAGCAATCAGCCCCAGCATTTT.

V and J are TRBV19 and TRBJ2-1, with 10 nucleotides matching TRBD2. V trimming: 3 bases; J trimming: 1 base; junction bases outside the gene matches: 15. The CDR3 runs 20 residues. CDR1 LNHDA and CDR2 SQIVND come from the germline V gene (reference sequence). The DNA of the CDR3 is TGTGCCAGTAGTATGGCCACCGGGACTAGCGAAACCCTGTCCTACAATGAGCAGTTCTTC. The encoded protein is CASSMATGTSETLSYNEQFF.

V and J are TRBV6-5 and TRBJ1-2; 7 bases are a match to TRBD1. Trimming cost V 2 bases and J 0 bases; bases outside gene matches: 3. The CDR3 totals 15 residues. Per the germline V gene, CDR1 is MNHEY and CDR2 is SVGAGI. The CDR3 region has the DNA TGTGCCAGCAGTTACCGGGACAGACCTAACTATGGCTACACCTTC. The encoded protein is CASSYRDRPNYGYTF.

The chain links TRBV19 to TRBJ1-5, with D perhaps TRBD1 (6 bases). This CDR3 is 16 amino acids long. The V and J ends lost 8 bases and 3 bases respectively, with 20 bases between them. Per the germline V gene, CDR1 is LNHDA and CDR2 is SQIVND (reference sequence). CDR3 bases: TGTGCCAGTCACGGCGACCCAGGACAGACCAATCAGCCCCAGCATTTT. This gives the protein CASHGDPGQTNQPQHF.

The V and J genes are TRBV5-1 and TRBJ1-3; TRBD1 matches at 8 bases. V shed 0 bases and J 3 bases; nucleotides not matched to a gene: 8. The CDR3 is made up of 17 amino acids. CDR1 SGHRS and CDR2 YFSETQ come from the germline V gene. CDR3: CASSLAPQGAGGNTIYF. CDR3 coding DNA: TGCGCCAGCAGCTTGGCCCCCCAGGGGGCGGGTGGAAACACCATATATTTT.

V usage is TRBV9 and J usage is TRBJ2-7; D remains ambiguous. CDR3 length equals 15 residues. Per germline, CDR1 SGDLS and CDR2 YYNGEE. V shed 0 bases and J shed 2 bases, with 12 bases lying between them. The CDR3 loop is CASSVGGRPAYEQYF. Here the CDR3 DNA reads TGTGCCAGCAGCGTAGGTGGGCGGCCGGCCTACGAGCAGTACTTC.

The genes are TRBV4-1 and TRBJ2-7, with D possibly TRBD2 on 6 matching bases. CDR1 and CDR2 from the germline V gene are MGHRA and YSYEKL. The CDR3 contains 13 residues. Trimming took 4 bases from V and 1 from J, leaving 8 bases between them. The CDR3 protein is CASSPRGSYEQYF. As DNA, the CDR3 is TGCGCCAGCAGCCCGCGGGGATCCTACGAGCAGTACTTC.

The chain carries TRBV6-6 and TRBJ2-2, with D possibly matching TRBD1 (6 bases). With 0 bases removed from V and 5 bases from J, the gap between germline ends came to 10 bases. Germline V CDR1 and CDR2: MNHNY, SVGAGI (reference sequence). CDR3 length equals 15 residues. CDR3 DNA: TGTGCCAGCAGTTACTCGGGACAAATTACCGGGGAGCTGTTTTTT. Its translation is CASSYSGQITGELFF.

In DNA, the CDR3 is TGCGCCAGCAGCCCTCGGGACAGGGTATTCAACATTCAGTACTTC. It specifies CASSPRDRVFNIQYF. The V and J genes are TRBV4-3 and TRBJ2-4, with 9 bases that match TRBD1. With 4 bases clipped from V and 7 bases from J, the junction kept 8 bases outside the gene matches. From germline, CDR1 is LGHNA and CDR2 YSLEER. CDR3 length equals 15 residues.

The chain links TRBV10-3 to TRBJ1-1; D possibly corresponds to TRBD1 (5 bases). The CDR3 totals 15 residues. Trimming removed 0 bases at V and 0 bases at J, with 8 bases between. CDR1 is ENHRY, CDR2 SYGVKD, per germline. The CDR3 here is CAISESQGMNTEAFF. The CDR3 DNA is TGTGCCATCAGTGAGTCGCAGGGAATGAACACTGAAGCTTTCTTT.

The chain employs TRBV28 and TRBJ2-7, with a weak D call TRBD2 (7 bases). The CDR3 runs 14 residues. Germline CDR1 is MDHEN and CDR2 is SYDVKM. Trimming removed 5 bases at V and 1 base at J, with 12 bases between. The CDR3 loop reads CASSPGGASYEQYF. The CDR3 DNA is TGTGCCAGCAGTCCTGGGGGGGCATCCTACGAGCAGTACTTC.

This sequence joins TRBV27 and TRBJ1-1; D is undetermined. V shed 2 bases and J shed 2 bases, with 12 bases lying between them. Germline V CDR1 and CDR2: MNHEY, SMNVEV (reference sequence). This CDR3 spans 15 amino acids. The CDR3 spells CASSLEAGPNTEAFF. The CDR3 DNA is TGTGCCAGCAGTTTAGAGGCAGGACCAAACACTGAAGCTTTCTTT.

The rearrangement joins TRBV7-8 to TRBJ1-3; D is undetermined. The germline gives CDR1 SGHVS, CDR2 FQNEAQ. The CDR3 contains 13 residues. With 2 bases removed from V and 4 bases from J, the gap between germline ends came to 6 bases. CDR3 protein: CASSLTSGNTIYF. CDR3 DNA sequence: TGTGCCAGCAGCTTAACCTCGGGAAACACCATATATTTT.

The CDR3 protein is CASRSQTGIREKLFF. DNA for the CDR3: TGTGCCAGTAGAAGTCAGACAGGGATAAGAGAAAAACTGTTTTTT. V gene TRBV19 combines with J gene TRBJ1-4; 7 bases fit TRBD1. Germline loops: CDR1 LNHDA, CDR2 SQIVND (reference sequence). The CDR3 is 15 amino acids. After removal of 6 bases from V and 8 bases from J, the junction contained 12 bases not matched to a gene.

This clone was found once. The V gene is TRBV7-9, the J gene TRBJ2-1; perhaps TRBD1 as D (5 bases). This CDR3 has 13 residues. The V and J ends lost 5 bases and 6 bases respectively, with 11 bases between them. Germline CDR1 SEHNR, CDR2 FQNEAQ (reference sequence). Written as DNA, the CDR3 is TGTGCCAGCAGCCCCGGACACTCCAATGAGCAGTTCTTC. Encoded protein: CASSPGHSNEQFF.

This rearrangement joins TRBV24-1 to TRBJ2-1, with 14 bases matching TRBD2. Germline CDR1 reads KGHDR; CDR2 reads SFDVKD. The CDR3 is 15 amino acids. Trimming cost V 7 bases and J 5 bases; bases outside gene matches: 3. The CDR3 sequence is CATRGTSGSNNEQFF. As DNA, the CDR3 is TGTGCCACCAGGGGGACTAGCGGGAGTAACAATGAGCAGTTCTTC.

This clone was found a few times. The rearrangement joins TRBV10-3 to TRBJ1-2; no clear D. The CDR3 runs 14 residues. Trimming took 6 bases from V and 4 from J, leaving 15 bases between them. CDR1 and CDR2 (germline): ENHRY, SYGVKD. CDR3 amino acids: CAIRGEGSPYGYTF. The CDR3, as DNA: TGTGCCATCAGAGGCGAAGGTTCTCCCTATGGCTACACCTTC.

The gene calls are TRBV14 and TRBJ1-3; D ambiguous. Germline CDR1 reads SGHDN; CDR2 reads FVKESK. CDR3 length equals 15 residues. V lost 4 bases, J lost 6 bases, and 16 bases lay in between. Here the CDR3 DNA reads TGTGCCAGCAGCCGTCTAGCCAGGCATATAAACACCATATATTTT. The encoded protein is CASSRLARHINTIYF.

CDR3 coding DNA: TGTGCCAGCAGCCTCCTCCCCCTACTAGCGGGAGGGTTCAATGAGCAGTTCTTC. Translated, it gives CASSLLPLLAGGFNEQFF. The chain carries TRBV7-2 and TRBJ2-1, with 13 bases aligning to TRBD2. The CDR3 is 18 amino acids. Unmatched junction bases numbered 13, after V lost 5 bases and J lost 6 bases. The germline CDR1 and CDR2 sequences are SGHTA and FQGNSA.